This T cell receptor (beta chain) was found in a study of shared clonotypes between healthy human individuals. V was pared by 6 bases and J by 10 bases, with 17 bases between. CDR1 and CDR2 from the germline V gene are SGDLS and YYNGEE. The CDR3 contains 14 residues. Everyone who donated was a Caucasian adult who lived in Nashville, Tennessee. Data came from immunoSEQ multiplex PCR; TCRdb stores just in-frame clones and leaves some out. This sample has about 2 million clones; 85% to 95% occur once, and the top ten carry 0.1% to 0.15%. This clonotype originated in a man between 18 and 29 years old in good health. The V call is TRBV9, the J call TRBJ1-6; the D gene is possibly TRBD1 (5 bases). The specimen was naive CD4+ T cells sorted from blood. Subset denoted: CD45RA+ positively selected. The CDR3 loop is CASTDLSGDSPLHF. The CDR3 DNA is TGTGCCAGCACGGACCTTAGTGGGGACTCACCCCTCCACTTT.